This record looks at one T cell receptor beta chain sequence and its context. Its specificity is not known. The validation cohort, a group of 120 or so subjects, included the donors and was separate from the approximately 700-subject first cohort. This record comes from a study of cytomegalovirus exposure and HLA in healthy donors. Points from the study as a whole: Overall, approximately 150 TCR beta chains were annotated as cytomegalovirus-associated.

TCRdb keeps only in-frame clones here, not all; method: immunoSEQ multiplex PCR. This sample carries 200,000 or so clones, roughly 87% of them seen once, and the ten largest clones take 1.5% to 2.5%. The length of the CDR3 is 14 residues. The germline gives CDR1 SGHRS, CDR2 YFSETQ. V lost 4 bases and J lost 4; bases outside the gene matches: 6. This receptor was taken from a woman aged 18-35 years in good health and CMV-seropositive. The gene calls are TRBV5-1 and TRBJ2-5, with 8 bases matching TRBD2. The sequencing input was PBMCs. The CDR3 DNA sequence: TGCGCCAGCAGCCCGATGGCGGGAGGAGAGACCCAGTACTTC. It codes for CASSPMAGGETQYF.